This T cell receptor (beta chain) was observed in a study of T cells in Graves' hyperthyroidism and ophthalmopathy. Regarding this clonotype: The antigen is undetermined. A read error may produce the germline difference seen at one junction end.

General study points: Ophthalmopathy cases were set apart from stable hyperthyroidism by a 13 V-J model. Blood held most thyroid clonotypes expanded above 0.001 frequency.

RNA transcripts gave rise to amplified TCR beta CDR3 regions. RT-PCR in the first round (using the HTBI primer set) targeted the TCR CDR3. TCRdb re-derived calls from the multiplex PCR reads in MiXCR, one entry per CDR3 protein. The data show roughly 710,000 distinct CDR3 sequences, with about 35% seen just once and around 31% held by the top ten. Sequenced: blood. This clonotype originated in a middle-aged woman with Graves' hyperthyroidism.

For the CDR3, the DNA is TGTGCCATCGGTGAGTCGCTACAGGGTCCCCGTGGCCACACCTTC. Translating it yields CAIGESLQGPRGHTF. This sequence joins TRBV10-3 and TRBJ1-2, with D maybe TRBD1 (6 bases). From germline, CDR1 is ENHRY and CDR2 SYGVKD. This CDR3 is 15 amino acids long.